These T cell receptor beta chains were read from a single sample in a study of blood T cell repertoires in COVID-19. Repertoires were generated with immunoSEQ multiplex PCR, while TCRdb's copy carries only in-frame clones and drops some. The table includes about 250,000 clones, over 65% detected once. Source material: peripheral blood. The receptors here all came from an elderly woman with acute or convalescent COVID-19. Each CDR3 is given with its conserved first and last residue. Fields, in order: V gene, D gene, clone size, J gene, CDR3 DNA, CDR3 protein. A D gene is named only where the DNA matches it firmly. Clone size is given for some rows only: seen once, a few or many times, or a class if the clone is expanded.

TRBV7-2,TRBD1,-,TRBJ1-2,TGTGCCAGCAGCTTAGGGGACAGAGGGTCTTATGGCTACACCTTC,CASSLGDRGSYGYTF
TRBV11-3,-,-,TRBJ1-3,TGTGCCAGCAGCGCTGGACAGCCTGGAAACACCATATATTTT,CASSAGQPGNTIYF
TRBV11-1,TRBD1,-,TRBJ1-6,TGTGCCAGCAGCTGGGACAGGGGGCTTTCACCCCTCCACTTT,CASSWDRGLSPLHF
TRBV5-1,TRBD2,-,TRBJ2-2,TGCGCCAGCAGCTTCACTAGCGGATACACCGGGGAGCTGTTTTTT,CASSFTSGYTGELFF
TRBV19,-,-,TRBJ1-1,TGTGCCAGTCAGAGGCGGGGATCACAGAGGGGCACTGAAGCTTTCTTT,CASQRRGSQRGTEAFF
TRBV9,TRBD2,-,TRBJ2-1,TGTGCCAGCAGCGTAGGTGCCGGCGGGGGGAGCTCCTACAATGAGCAGTTCTTC,CASSVGAGGGSSYNEQFF
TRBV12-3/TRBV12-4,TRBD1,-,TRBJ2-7,TGTGCCAGCAGGGACAGGGTCTCCTACGAGCAGTACTTC,CASRDRVSYEQYF
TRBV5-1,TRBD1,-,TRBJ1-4,TGCGCCAGCGCAGGGACAGGTATAGGGGAAAAACTGTTTTTT,CASAGTGIGEKLFF
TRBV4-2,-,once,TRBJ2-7,TGTGCCAGCAGCCAAGATAGTACCTACGAGCAGTACTTC,CASSQDSTYEQYF
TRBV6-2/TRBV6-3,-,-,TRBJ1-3,TGTGCCAGCAGTTACCCTCTAACACAGCGGAACACCATATATTTT,CASSYPLTQRNTIYF
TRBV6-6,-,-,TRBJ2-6,TGTGCCAGCAGTCCCCAGGTGGGGCTTTCTGGGGCCAACGTCCTGACTTTC,CASSPQVGLSGANVLTF
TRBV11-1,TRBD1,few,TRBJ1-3,TGTGCCAGCAGCTTACGACAGGGATCTGGAAACACCATATATTTT,CASSLRQGSGNTIYF
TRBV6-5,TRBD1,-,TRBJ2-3,TGTGCCAGCAGACCCGACAGGGGGTCAGATACGCAGTATTTT,CASRPDRGSDTQYF
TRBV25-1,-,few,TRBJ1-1,TGTGCCAGCAGTCCACCGTCGACAGGCAGGAACACTGAAGCTTTCTTT,CASSPPSTGRNTEAFF
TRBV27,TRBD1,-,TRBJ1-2,TGTGCCAGCAGTTTCACAGGGGGCTTCTACTATGGCTACACCTTC,CASSFTGGFYYGYTF
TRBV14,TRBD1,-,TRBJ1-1,TGTGCCAGCAGCCATAACACGGACAGGGGGGCAGCTGAAGCTTTCTTT,CASSHNTDRGAAEAFF
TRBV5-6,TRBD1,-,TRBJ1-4,TGTGCCAGCAGCTTGGCGGACAGGCCAATAGAGGAAAAACTGTTTTTT,CASSLADRPIEEKLFF
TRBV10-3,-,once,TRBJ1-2,TGTGCCATCAGTGAGTCGGGTCCCGTAACAGCTGAATTTGGCTACACCTTC,CAISESGPVTAEFGYTF
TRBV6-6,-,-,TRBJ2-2,TGTGCCACCAGAGACCCCCGGGGGTTGGCCGGGGAGCTGTTTTTT,CATRDPRGLAGELFF
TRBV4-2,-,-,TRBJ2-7,TGTGCCAGCAGCCAGGAGCGGAGGGCCTACGAGCAGTACTTC,CASSQERRAYEQYF
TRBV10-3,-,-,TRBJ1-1,TGTGCCATCAGGACTAGCGGAGGGACGAACACTGAAGCTTTCTTT,CAIRTSGGTNTEAFF
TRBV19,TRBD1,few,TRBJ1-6,TGTGCCAGTAGTAGGAACAGGGGGGAACCCCTCCACTTT,CASSRNRGEPLHF